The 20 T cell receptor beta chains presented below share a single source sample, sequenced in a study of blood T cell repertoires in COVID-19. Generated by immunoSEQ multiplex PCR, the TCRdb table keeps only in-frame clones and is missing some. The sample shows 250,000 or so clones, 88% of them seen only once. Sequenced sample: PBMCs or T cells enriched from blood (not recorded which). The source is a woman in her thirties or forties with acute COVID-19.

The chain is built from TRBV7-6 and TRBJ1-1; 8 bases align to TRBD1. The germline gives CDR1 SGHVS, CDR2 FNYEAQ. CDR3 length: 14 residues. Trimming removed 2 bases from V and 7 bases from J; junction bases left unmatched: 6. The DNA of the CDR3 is TGTGCCAGCAGCTTAAGTTCAGGGGGCGGTGAAGCTTTCTTT. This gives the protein CASSLSSGGGEAFF.

This CDR3 is CSATGTGRGYTF. CDR3 nucleotides: TGCAGCGCCACCGGGACAGGGAGAGGCTACACCTTC. V and J are TRBV29-1 and TRBJ1-2; 9 nucleotides align to TRBD1. The CDR3 has 12 amino acids. The V and J ends lost 7 bases and 8 bases, in that order; junction bases with no gene match: 8. Germline V gene lookup returns CDR1 SQVTM and CDR2 ANQGSEA.

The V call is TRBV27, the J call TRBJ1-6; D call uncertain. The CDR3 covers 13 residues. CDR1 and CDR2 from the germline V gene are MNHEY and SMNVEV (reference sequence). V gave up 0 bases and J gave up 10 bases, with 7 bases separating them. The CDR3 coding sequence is TGTGCCAGCAGTTTATCGGCTCGCTCACCCCTCCACTTT. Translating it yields CASSLSARSPLHF.

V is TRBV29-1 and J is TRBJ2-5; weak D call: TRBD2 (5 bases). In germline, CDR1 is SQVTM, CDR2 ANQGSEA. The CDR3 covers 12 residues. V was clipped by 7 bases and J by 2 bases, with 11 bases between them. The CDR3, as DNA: TGCAGCGCTGTCGGACTTCAAGAGACCCAGTACTTC. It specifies CSAVGLQETQYF.

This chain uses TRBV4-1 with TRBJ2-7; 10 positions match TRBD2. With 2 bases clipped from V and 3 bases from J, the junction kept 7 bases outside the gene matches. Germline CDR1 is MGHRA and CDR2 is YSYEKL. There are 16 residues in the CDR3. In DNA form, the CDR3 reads TGCGCCAGCAGCCAAACCGGGATAGCGGGGGGCTACGAGCAGTACTTC. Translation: CASSQTGIAGGYEQYF.

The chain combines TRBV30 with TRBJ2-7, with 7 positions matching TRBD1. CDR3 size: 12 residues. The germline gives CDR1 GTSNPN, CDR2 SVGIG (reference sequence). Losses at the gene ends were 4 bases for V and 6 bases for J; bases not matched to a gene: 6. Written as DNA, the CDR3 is TGTGCCTGGACCTCGACAGGGCGCGAGCAGTACTTC. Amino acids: CAWTSTGREQYF.

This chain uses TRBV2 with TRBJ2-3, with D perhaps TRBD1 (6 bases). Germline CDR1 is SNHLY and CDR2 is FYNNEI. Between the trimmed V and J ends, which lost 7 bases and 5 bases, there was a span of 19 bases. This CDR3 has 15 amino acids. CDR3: CASKGVGGAGDTQYF. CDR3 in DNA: TGTGCCAGCAAGGGAGTTGGGGGCGCAGGAGATACGCAGTATTTT.

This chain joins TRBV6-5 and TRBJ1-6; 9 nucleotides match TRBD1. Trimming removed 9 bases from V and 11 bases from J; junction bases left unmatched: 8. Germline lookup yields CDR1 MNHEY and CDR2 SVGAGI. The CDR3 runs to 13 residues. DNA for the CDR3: TGTGCCAGTTTACAGGGGGCTGGGGCACCCCTCCACTTT. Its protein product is CASLQGAGAPLHF.

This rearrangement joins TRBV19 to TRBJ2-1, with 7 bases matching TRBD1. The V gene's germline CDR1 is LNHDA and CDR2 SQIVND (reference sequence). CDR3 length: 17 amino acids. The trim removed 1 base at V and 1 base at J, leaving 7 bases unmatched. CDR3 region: CASSIGGRGSSYNEQFF. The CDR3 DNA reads TGTGCCAGTAGTATAGGGGGCAGGGGGTCTTCCTACAATGAGCAGTTCTTC.

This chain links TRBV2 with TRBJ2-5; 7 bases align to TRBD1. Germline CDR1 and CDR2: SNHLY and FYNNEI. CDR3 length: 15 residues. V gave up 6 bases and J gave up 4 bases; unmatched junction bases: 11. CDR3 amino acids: CASSVDRSQLETQYF. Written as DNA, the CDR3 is TGTGCCAGCAGCGTGGACAGGAGTCAGCTAGAGACCCAGTACTTC. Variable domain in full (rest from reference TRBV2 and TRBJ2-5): EPEVTQTPSHQVTQMGQEVILRCVPISNHLYFYWYRQILGQKVEFLVSFYNNEISEKSEIFDDQFSVERPDGSNFTLKIRSTKLEDSAMYFCASSVDRSQLETQYFGPGTRLLVL.

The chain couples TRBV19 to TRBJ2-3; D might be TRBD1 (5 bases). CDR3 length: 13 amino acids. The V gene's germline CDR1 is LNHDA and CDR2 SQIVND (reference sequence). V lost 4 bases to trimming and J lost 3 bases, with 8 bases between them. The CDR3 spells CASSKGPTDTQYF. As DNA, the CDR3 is TGTGCCAGTAGTAAGGGGCCAACAGATACGCAGTATTTT.

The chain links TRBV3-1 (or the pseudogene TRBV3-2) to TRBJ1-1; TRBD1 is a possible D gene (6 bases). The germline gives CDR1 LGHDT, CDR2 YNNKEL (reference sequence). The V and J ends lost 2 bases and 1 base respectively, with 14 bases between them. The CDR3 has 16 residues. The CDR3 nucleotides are TGTGCCAGCAGCCAAACTGACAGGAGACAGAACACTGAAGCTTTCTTT. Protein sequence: CASSQTDRRQNTEAFF.

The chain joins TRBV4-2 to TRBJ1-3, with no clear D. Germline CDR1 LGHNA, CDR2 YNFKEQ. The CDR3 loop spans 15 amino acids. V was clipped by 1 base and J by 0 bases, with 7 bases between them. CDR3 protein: CASSQGLASGNTIYF. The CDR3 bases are TGTGCCAGCAGCCAAGGTTTGGCCTCTGGAAACACCATATATTTT.

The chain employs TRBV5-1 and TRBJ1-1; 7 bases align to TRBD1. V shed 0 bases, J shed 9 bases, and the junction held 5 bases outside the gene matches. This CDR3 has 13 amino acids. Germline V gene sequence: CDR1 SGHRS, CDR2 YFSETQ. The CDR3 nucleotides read TGCGCCAGCAGCTTGGCCGGGACAGAGAAAGCTTTCTTT. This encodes CASSLAGTEKAFF.

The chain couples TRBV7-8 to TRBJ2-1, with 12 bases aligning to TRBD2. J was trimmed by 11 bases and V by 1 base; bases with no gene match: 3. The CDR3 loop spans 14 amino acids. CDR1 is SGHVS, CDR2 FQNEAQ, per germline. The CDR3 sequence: CASSLGLAGGQQFF. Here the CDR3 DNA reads TGTGCCAGCAGCTTAGGGCTAGCGGGGGGGCAGCAGTTCTTC.

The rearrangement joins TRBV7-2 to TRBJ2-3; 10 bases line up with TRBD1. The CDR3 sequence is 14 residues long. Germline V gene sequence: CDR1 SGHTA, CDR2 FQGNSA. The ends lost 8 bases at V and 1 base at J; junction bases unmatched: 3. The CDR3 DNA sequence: TGTGCCAGCCGACAGGGGGCGGGCACAGATACGCAGTATTTT. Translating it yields CASRQGAGTDTQYF.

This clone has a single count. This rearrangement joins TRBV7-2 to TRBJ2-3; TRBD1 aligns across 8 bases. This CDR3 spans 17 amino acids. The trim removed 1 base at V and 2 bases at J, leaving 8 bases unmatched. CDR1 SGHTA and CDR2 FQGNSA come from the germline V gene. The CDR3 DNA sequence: TGTGCCAGCAGCTTAGACGGGACAGGATACCCCACAGATACGCAGTATTTT. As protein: CASSLDGTGYPTDTQYF.

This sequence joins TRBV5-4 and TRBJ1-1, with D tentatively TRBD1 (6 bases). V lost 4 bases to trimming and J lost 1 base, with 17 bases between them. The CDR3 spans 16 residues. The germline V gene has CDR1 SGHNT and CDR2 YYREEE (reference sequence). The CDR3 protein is CASSTEVRTANTEAFF. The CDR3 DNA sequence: TGTGCCAGCAGCACCGAGGTCAGGACAGCGAACACTGAAGCTTTCTTT.

CDR3 residues: CASSRGEGANGYTF. As DNA, the CDR3 is TGTGCCAGCAGCCGAGGCGAGGGGGCTAATGGCTACACCTTC. V is TRBV3-1 (or the pseudogene TRBV3-2) and J is TRBJ1-2, with 7 bases lining up with TRBD1. CDR3 size: 14 residues. Germline lookup yields CDR1 LGHDT and CDR2 YNNKEL (reference sequence). After removal of 4 bases from V and 6 bases from J, the junction contained 8 bases not matched to a gene.

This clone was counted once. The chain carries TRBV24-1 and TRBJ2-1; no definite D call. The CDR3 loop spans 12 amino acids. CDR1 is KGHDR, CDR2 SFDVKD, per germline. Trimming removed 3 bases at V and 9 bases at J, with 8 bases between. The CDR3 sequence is CATSDPQVEQFF. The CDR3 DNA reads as TGTGCCACCAGTGATCCCCAGGTTGAGCAGTTCTTC.